Below, 21 T cell receptor beta chains from the same sample are listed, as sequenced in a study of shared clonotypes between healthy human individuals. Naive CD8 cells lacked CD45RO, underwent positive selection for CCR7 and left out terminally differentiated effector memory CD45RA+ cells. The assay was immunoSEQ multiplex PCR, and TCRdb's table has in-frame clones only and misses some. This sample has about 2.1 million clones, with around 93% found just once. Source material: naive CD8+ T cells from PBMCs. These TCRs come from a man aged 18 to 30 in good health. Some clones in this sample may be carry-over from other donors' samples.

On this clone itself: This sample includes further DNA sequences coding for the same CDR3. V gene TRBV11-2 combines with J gene TRBJ2-7, with D unresolved. Trimming took 0 bases from V and 3 from J, leaving 3 bases between them. Germline values: CDR1 SGHAT, CDR2 FQNNGV. This CDR3 has 12 amino acids. The CDR3 is CASSLDLYEQYF. CDR3 nucleotide sequence: TGTGCCAGCAGCTTAGATCTCTACGAGCAGTACTTC.

This chain connects TRBV5-1 to TRBJ2-7; D gene unclear. The germline CDR1 and CDR2 sequences are SGHRS and YFSETQ. The CDR3 loop spans 15 amino acids. Trimming stripped 6 bases from V and 5 bases from J, with 21 bases between. The CDR3 is CASIKGPRSPHEQYF. The CDR3 region has the DNA TGCGCCAGCATTAAAGGGCCCAGGTCGCCGCACGAGCAGTACTTC.

V and J are TRBV4-3 and TRBJ2-7, with 9 bases that match TRBD1. The CDR3 contains 14 residues. Germline-derived CDR1 and CDR2 are LGHNA and YSLEER. Trimming at V came to 3 bases and at J to 3 bases, leaving 3 bases not matched to a gene. The CDR3 loop is CASSQDRGNYEQYF. The CDR3 nucleotides read TGCGCCAGCAGCCAGGACAGGGGTAACTACGAGCAGTACTTC.

As to this clone: This CDR3 is also generated by other DNA sequences in the sample. The rearrangement links TRBV7-9 to TRBJ2-7, with 7 positions matching TRBD2. V was pared by 5 bases and J by 2 bases, with 0 bases of the junction left unmatched. The germline CDR1 and CDR2 sequences are SEHNR and FQNEAQ (reference sequence). There are 12 residues in the CDR3. The CDR3 loop reads CASSGLAYEQYF. As DNA, the CDR3 is TGTGCCAGCAGCGGACTAGCCTACGAGCAGTACTTC.

This clone came up once. The chain recombines TRBV28 with TRBJ1-3, with 8 bases matching TRBD1. The length of the CDR3 is 16 residues. Per the germline V gene, CDR1 is MDHEN and CDR2 is SYDVKM. V dropped 7 bases and J dropped 3; count of bases not matched to a gene: 11. As DNA, the CDR3 is TGTGCCAGCACACGAAGACAGGGGAAATTTGGAAACACCATATATTTT. This translates into CASTRRQGKFGNTIYF.

V usage is TRBV6-1 and J usage is TRBJ2-2; D could derive from TRBD1 or TRBD2 (5 bases each). There are 14 residues in the CDR3. V was pared by 6 bases and J by 4 bases, with 12 bases between. CDR1 MNHNS and CDR2 SASEGT come from the germline V gene. The CDR3 is CASSPGAITGELFF. CDR3 nucleotide sequence: TGTGCCAGCAGCCCCGGGGCTATCACCGGGGAGCTGTTTTTT.

This sequence joins TRBV19 and TRBJ1-1; D not resolved. The CDR3 consists of 13 residues. Germline V lookup: CDR1 LNHDA, CDR2 SQIVND (reference sequence). Trimming pared 7 bases from V and 2 bases from J, leaving 11 bases between. The CDR3, as DNA: TGTGCCAGTATTGAGGCCAGCAACACTGAAGCTTTCTTT. It encodes CASIEASNTEAFF.

The V gene is TRBV6-5, the J gene TRBJ1-5, with D possibly being TRBD1 (5 bases). The germline V gene has CDR1 MNHEY and CDR2 SVGAGI. The CDR3 is made up of 13 amino acids. Trimming cost V 2 bases and J 5 bases, with 7 bases left between them. CDR3 region: CASSYQGDQPQHF. CDR3 DNA sequence: TGTGCCAGCAGTTACCAGGGAGATCAGCCCCAGCATTTT.

V is TRBV7-9 and J is TRBJ1-2, with TRBD1 matching 9 bases. The CDR3 totals 15 residues. The V segment lost 4 bases and the J segment 8 bases; nucleotides outside the gene matches: 11. From germline, CDR1 is SEHNR and CDR2 FQNEAQ (reference sequence). CDR3 loop: CASSSGTGRWLGYTF. DNA of the CDR3: TGTGCCAGCAGCTCAGGGACAGGGAGATGGTTGGGCTACACCTTC.

There are a few counts of this clone. This chain uses TRBV7-9 with TRBJ1-5; D is ambiguous. The CDR3 runs to 16 residues. The ends were cut back, 0 bases at V and 0 bases at J, with 9 bases in the middle. Germline CDR1 reads SEHNR; CDR2 reads FQNEAQ (reference sequence). The CDR3 sequence is CASSLAQTDSNQPQHF. As DNA, the CDR3 is TGTGCCAGCAGCTTAGCACAGACCGATAGCAATCAGCCCCAGCATTTT.

DNA for the CDR3: TGTGCCAGCAGCCAAGATTGGAGAAATCAGCCCCAGCATTTT. It yields the protein CASSQDWRNQPQHF. The chain combines TRBV4-2 with TRBJ1-5; D is uncertain. The CDR3 has 14 amino acids. The germline V gene encodes CDR1 LGHNA and CDR2 YNFKEQ. The V end was cut by 0 bases, the J end by 4 bases, with 7 bases between.

This chain links TRBV11-2 with TRBJ2-7; 7 bases map to TRBD1. This CDR3 comprises 15 residues. With 4 bases clipped from V and 3 bases from J, the junction kept 9 bases outside the gene matches. Per the germline V gene, CDR1 is SGHAT and CDR2 is FQNNGV. Written as DNA, the CDR3 is TGTGCCAGCAGCTCCCGACAGGGTGGGGTCTACGAGCAGTACTTC. As protein: CASSSRQGGVYEQYF. The full variable domain, in which reference TRBV11-2 and TRBJ2-7 provide the parts outside the CDR3, is EAGVAQSPRYKIIEKRQSVAFWCNPISGHATLYWYQQILGQGPKLLIQFQNNGVVDDSQLPKDRFSAERLKGVDSTLKIQPAKLEDSAVYLCASSSRQGGVYEQYFGPGTRLTVT.

The rearrangement joins TRBV29-1 to TRBJ2-7; 12 nucleotides match TRBD1. The CDR3 extends over 14 amino acids. Trimming cost V 7 bases and J 2 bases; bases outside gene matches: 6. The germline CDR1 and CDR2 sequences are SQVTM and ANQGSEA. CDR3 sequence: CSARGTGGPYEQYF. As DNA, the CDR3 is TGCAGCGCAAGAGGGACAGGGGGCCCCTACGAGCAGTACTTC.

The chain joins TRBV27 to TRBJ2-1; maybe TRBD1 (7 bases). The germline V gene has CDR1 MNHEY and CDR2 SMNVEV (reference sequence). Trimming shortened V by 3 bases and J by 3 bases, and 18 bases separated the two germline ends. The CDR3 totals 17 residues. The CDR3 DNA reads TGTGCCAGCAGTTTTACCCAGGGGGGAACATTCTACAATGAGCAGTTCTTC. Protein product: CASSFTQGGTFYNEQFF.

The chain couples TRBV9 to TRBJ1-1; TRBD1 might be the D (5 bases). This CDR3 has 15 residues. Germline CDR1 and CDR2: SGDLS and YYNGEE. Trimming stripped 3 bases from V and 1 base from J, with 13 bases between. CDR3 in amino acids: CASSASGAPNTEAFF. Written as DNA, the CDR3 is TGTGCCAGCAGCGCCTCCGGGGCTCCGAACACTGAAGCTTTCTTT.

The rearrangement uses TRBV29-1 and TRBJ2-1; 12 bases agree with TRBD2. The CDR3 has 19 residues. V shed 3 bases, J shed 4 bases, and the junction held 16 bases outside the gene matches. Germline lookup yields CDR1 SQVTM and CDR2 ANQGSEA. In DNA form, the CDR3 reads TGCAGCGTTGATCTCCTCGTGACTAGCGGGAGAACCTTATACAATGAGCAGTTCTTC. This sequence encodes CSVDLLVTSGRTLYNEQFF.

The J gene is TRBJ1-2, the V gene TRBV7-3; D remains unclear. From germline, CDR1 is SGHTA and CDR2 FQGTGA. The V end was cut by 4 bases, the J end by 8 bases, with 17 bases between. The CDR3 contains 14 residues. CDR3 bases: TGTGCCAGCAGCTCAACGACAATGGAGGAGGGCTACACCTTC. It codes for CASSSTTMEEGYTF.

CDR3 sequence (DNA): TGTGCCAGCAGTTTATCCCTCGGCAAGCAGGAGTCCACTGAAGCTTTCTTT. Residues: CASSLSLGKQESTEAFF. The rearrangement joins TRBV27 to TRBJ1-1, with no clear D. The CDR3 consists of 17 residues. Germline V gives CDR1 MNHEY, CDR2 SMNVEV (reference sequence). Between the trimmed V and J ends, which lost 0 bases and 4 bases, there was a span of 18 bases.

Of note for this clone: This specimen includes other DNA sequences encoding the same CDR3. The rearrangement links TRBV9 to TRBJ2-7, with D perhaps TRBD1 or TRBD2 (5 bases each). The CDR3 length is 13 residues. Germline V gives CDR1 SGDLS, CDR2 YYNGEE. V lost 3 bases and J lost 2, with 9 bases in between. The DNA for the CDR3 is TGTGCCAGCAGCGCCGGGACGGCCTACGAGCAGTACTTC. The encoded protein is CASSAGTAYEQYF.

This chain links TRBV4-2 with TRBJ2-7; D might be TRBD2 (6 bases). V was pared by 1 base and J by 3 bases, with 13 bases between. CDR3 length: 15 residues. Germline V CDR1 and CDR2: LGHNA, YNFKEQ. The CDR3 nucleotides are TGTGCCAGCAGCCAAGTCTTCAGTAGCGGCTACGAGCAGTACTTC. This codes for CASSQVFSSGYEQYF.

The gene calls are TRBV27 and TRBJ2-1; possible D gene TRBD1, 5 bases. The CDR3 runs 15 residues. The V gene lost 6 bases and the J gene lost 0 bases, with 12 bases spanning the gap. CDR1 and CDR2 (germline): MNHEY, SMNVEV (reference sequence). The CDR3 nucleotides are TGTGCCAGCAGAGGGGCCGTAAGCTCCTACAATGAGCAGTTCTTC. It specifies CASRGAVSSYNEQFF.